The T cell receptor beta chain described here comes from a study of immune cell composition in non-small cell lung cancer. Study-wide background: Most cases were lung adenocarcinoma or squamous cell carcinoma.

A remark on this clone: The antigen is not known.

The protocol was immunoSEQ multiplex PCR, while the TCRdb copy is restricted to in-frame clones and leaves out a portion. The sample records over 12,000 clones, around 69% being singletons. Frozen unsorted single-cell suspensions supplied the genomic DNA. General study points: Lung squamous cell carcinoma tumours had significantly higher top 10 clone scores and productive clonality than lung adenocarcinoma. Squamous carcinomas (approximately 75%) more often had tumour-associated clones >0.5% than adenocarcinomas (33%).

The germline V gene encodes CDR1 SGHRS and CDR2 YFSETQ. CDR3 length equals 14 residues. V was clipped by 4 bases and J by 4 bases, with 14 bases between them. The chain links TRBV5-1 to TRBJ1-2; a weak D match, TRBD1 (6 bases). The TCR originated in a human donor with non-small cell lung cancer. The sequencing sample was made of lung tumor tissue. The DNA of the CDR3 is TGCGCCAGCAGCCCTGGGGGGGGCGGCTATGGCTACACCTTC. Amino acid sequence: CASSPGGGGYGYTF.